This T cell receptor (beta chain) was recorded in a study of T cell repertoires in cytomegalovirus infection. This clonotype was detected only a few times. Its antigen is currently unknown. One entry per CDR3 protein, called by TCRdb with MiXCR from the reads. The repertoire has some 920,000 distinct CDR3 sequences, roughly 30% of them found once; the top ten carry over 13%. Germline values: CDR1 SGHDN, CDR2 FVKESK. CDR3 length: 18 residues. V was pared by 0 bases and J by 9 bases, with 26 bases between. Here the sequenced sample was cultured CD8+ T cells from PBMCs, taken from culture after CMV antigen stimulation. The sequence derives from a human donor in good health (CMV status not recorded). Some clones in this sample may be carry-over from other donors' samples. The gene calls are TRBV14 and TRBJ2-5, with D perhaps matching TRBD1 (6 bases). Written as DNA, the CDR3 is TGTGCCAGCAGCCAAGATAACCTGCCTGGGGGCCCCCAACGGGCCCAGTACTTC. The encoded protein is CASSQDNLPGGPQRAQYF.